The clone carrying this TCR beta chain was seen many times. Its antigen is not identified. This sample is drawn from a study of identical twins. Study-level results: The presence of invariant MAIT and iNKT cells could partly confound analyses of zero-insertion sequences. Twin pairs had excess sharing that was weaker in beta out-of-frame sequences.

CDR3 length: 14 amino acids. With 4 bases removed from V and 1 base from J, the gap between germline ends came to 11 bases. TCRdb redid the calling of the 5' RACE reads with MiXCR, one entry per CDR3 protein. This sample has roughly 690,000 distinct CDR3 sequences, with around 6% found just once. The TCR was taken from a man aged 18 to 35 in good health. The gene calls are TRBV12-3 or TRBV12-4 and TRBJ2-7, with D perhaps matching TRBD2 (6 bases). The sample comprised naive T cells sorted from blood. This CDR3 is CASSWGSGSYEQYF. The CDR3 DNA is TGTGCCAGCAGTTGGGGTAGCGGTTCCTACGAGCAGTACTTC.